These 23 T cell receptor beta chains were all obtained from the same sample, sequenced in a study of T cell responses to AZD1222 COVID-19 vaccine. Assay used: immunoSEQ multiplex PCR; TCRdb lists only in-frame clones, some missing. The sample holds 200,000 to 250,000 clones; roughly 91% are singletons and the top ten take roughly 1%. The sample here was peripheral blood, taken on day 0 of MenACWY control vaccination. The receptors originated from an adult in good health.

This CDR3 reads CASSLVTGYNEQFF. As DNA, the CDR3 is TGTGCCAGCAGCTTAGTAACAGGCTACAATGAGCAGTTCTTC. The chain combines TRBV11-2 with TRBJ2-1; D possibly corresponds to TRBD1 (5 bases). V was clipped by 1 base and J by 3 bases, with 7 bases between them. CDR3 length: 14 residues. Germline V gives CDR1 SGHAT, CDR2 FQNNGV.

CDR3 sequence reads: CASGQGVSPNQPQHF. As DNA, the CDR3 is TGTGCCAGCGGACAGGGAGTTTCCCCTAATCAGCCCCAGCATTTT. The chain uses TRBV27 and TRBJ1-5, with 8 bases identical to TRBD1. Germline loops: CDR1 MNHEY, CDR2 SMNVEV (reference sequence). V shed 8 bases, J shed 4 bases, and the junction held 10 bases outside the gene matches. The CDR3 is made up of 15 amino acids.

The chain employs TRBV20-1 and TRBJ1-2, with D possibly being TRBD1 (5 bases). CDR1 and CDR2 from the germline V gene are DFQATT and SNEGSKA (reference sequence). This CDR3 has 11 amino acids. V was shortened by 5 bases and J by 4 bases, with 8 bases between the two germline ends. In DNA form, the CDR3 reads TGCAGTGCTTCCGACAGCTATGGCTACACCTTC. Translation: CSASDSYGYTF.

The V gene is TRBV19, the J gene TRBJ1-6, with 8 bases that match TRBD1. The V segment lost 5 bases and the J segment 6 bases; nucleotides outside the gene matches: 6. The CDR3 spans 15 residues. CDR1 and CDR2 from the germline V gene are LNHDA and SQIVND (reference sequence). The CDR3 region is CASSSGQVINSPLHF. DNA of the CDR3: TGTGCCAGTAGTTCGGGACAGGTGATTAATTCACCCCTCCACTTT. Based on the CDR3 plus reference TRBV19 and TRBJ1-6, the full variable domain is DGGITQSPKYLFRKEGQNVTLSCEQNLNHDAMYWYRQDPGQGLRLIYYSQIVNDFQKGDIAEGYSVSREKKESFPLTVTSAQKNPTAFYLCASSSGQVINSPLHFGNGTRLTVT.

V gene TRBV3-1 (or the pseudogene TRBV3-2) combines with J gene TRBJ1-2, with 10 bases that match TRBD1. Germline V CDR1 and CDR2: LGHDT, YNNKEL (reference sequence). This CDR3 comprises 15 residues. V gave up 1 base and J gave up 4 bases; unmatched junction bases: 3. For the CDR3, the DNA is TGTGCCAGCAGCCAAGGGGACAGGGGTAGCTATGGCTACACCTTC. Residues: CASSQGDRGSYGYTF.

The genes are TRBV11-2 and TRBJ1-3; TRBD1 agrees at 7 bases. Germline CDR1 is SGHAT and CDR2 is FQNNGV. This CDR3 region has 15 residues. J gave up 3 bases and V 4 bases, and 6 bases lay outside the gene matches. In nucleotides, the CDR3 is TGTGCCAGCAGCTCATGGGGACAGATTGGAAACACCATATATTTT. Its translation is CASSSWGQIGNTIYF.

The J gene is TRBJ1-4, the V gene TRBV4-3; D is unclear. The CDR3 is 15 amino acids. The germline CDR1 and CDR2 sequences are LGHNA and YSLEER. V was clipped by 0 bases and J by 3 bases, with 8 bases between them. The CDR3 DNA reads TGCGCCAGCAGCCAAGATAGGCGGGCTAATGAAAAACTGTTTTTT. It specifies CASSQDRRANEKLFF.

This chain joins TRBV11-3 and TRBJ2-1, with D possibly TRBD1 on 6 matching bases. The CDR3 runs to 13 residues. Trimming took 4 bases from V and 6 from J, leaving 10 bases between them. Germline CDR1 is SGHNT and CDR2 is YENEEA. The CDR3 DNA reads TGTGCCAGCAGCTACGAACAGGGCAATGAGCAGTTCTTC. Translation gives CASSYEQGNEQFF.

The CDR3, as DNA: TGTGCCAGCAGGGGGGTACCCAATGGTGAGCAGTTCTTC. This gives the protein CASRGVPNGEQFF. The chain uses TRBV27 and TRBJ2-1, with D tentatively TRBD1 or TRBD2 (5 bases each). The germline V gene has CDR1 MNHEY and CDR2 SMNVEV (reference sequence). This CDR3 has 13 amino acids. V dropped 6 bases and J dropped 9 bases, with 15 bases sitting between them.

The chain combines TRBV7-2 with TRBJ2-7; D tentatively fits TRBD1 or TRBD2 (5 bases each). This CDR3 has 14 residues. V lost 1 base and J 0 bases, leaving 7 bases between the germline ends. Germline V lookup: CDR1 SGHTA, CDR2 FQGNSA. The CDR3 sequence: CASSLDGTSYEQYF. In DNA, the CDR3 is TGTGCCAGCAGCTTAGACGGGACCTCCTACGAGCAGTACTTC.

This clone turned up a few times. V and J are TRBV7-9 and TRBJ2-7; D ambiguous. V was cut by 6 bases and J by 0 bases, with 12 bases left in between. Germline lookup yields CDR1 SEHNR and CDR2 FQNEAQ (reference sequence). This CDR3 has 14 amino acids. The CDR3 DNA sequence: TGTGCCAGCAGGCCGAACAGTAACTCCTACGAGCAGTACTTC. This codes for CASRPNSNSYEQYF.

The genes are TRBV6-5 and TRBJ1-5; 10 positions agree with TRBD1. V dropped 10 bases and J dropped 7; count of bases not matched to a gene: 10. Germline V gives CDR1 MNHEY, CDR2 SVGAGI. This CDR3 contains 14 residues. CDR3 sequence reads: CAIRQGAWGQPQHF. The CDR3, as DNA: TGTGCCATCAGACAGGGGGCCTGGGGACAGCCCCAGCATTTT.

The chain recombines TRBV29-1 with TRBJ1-1; D is unresolved. Trimming removed 8 bases from V and 3 bases from J, with 10 bases in between. The CDR3 is 11 amino acids. CDR1 is SQVTM, CDR2 ANQGSEA, per germline. CDR3 in amino acids: CSLITHTEAFF. The CDR3 DNA is TGCAGCTTAATCACCCACACTGAAGCTTTCTTT. Supplemented by reference TRBV29-1 and TRBJ1-1, the full variable domain reads SAVISQKPSRDICQRGTSLTIQCQVDSQVTMMFWYRQQPGQSLTLIATANQGSEATYESGFVIDKFPISRPNLTFSTLTVSNMSPEDSSIYLCSLITHTEAFFGQGTRLTVV.

The chain combines TRBV2 with TRBJ1-2, with D unclear. The CDR3 covers 13 residues. The germline CDR1 and CDR2 sequences are SNHLY and FYNNEI. The V end lost 6 bases, the J end lost 11 bases, and 19 bases lay between the germline ends. DNA of the CDR3: TGTGCCAGCAGAGGAGGAATTCTAGTCCGGTACACCTTC. Amino acids: CASRGGILVRYTF.

V and J are TRBV7-2 and TRBJ1-2; possibly TRBD1 for D (5 bases). Germline CDR1 SGHTA, CDR2 FQGNSA. This CDR3 is 17 amino acids long. Trimming took off 5 bases at V and 5 bases at J, with 24 bases between the two ends. CDR3 loop: CASSPHRGGQGRYGYTF. The CDR3 DNA reads TGTGCCAGCAGCCCCCACAGAGGCGGGCAGGGCCGGTATGGCTACACCTTC.

This rearrangement joins TRBV7-2 to TRBJ2-5; D is ambiguous. This CDR3 region has 13 residues. V lost 1 base to trimming and J lost 5 bases, with 8 bases between them. The germline V gene encodes CDR1 SGHTA and CDR2 FQGNSA. The CDR3 bases are TGTGCCAGCAGCTTAGATGGGCGGGAGACCCAGTACTTC. Its translation is CASSLDGRETQYF.

This chain joins TRBV2 and TRBJ2-3, with no clear D. Germline CDR1 is SNHLY and CDR2 is FYNNEI. The germline V and J ends were trimmed by 4 bases and 0 bases, with 8 bases remaining between them. This CDR3 region has 14 residues. CDR3 nucleotide sequence: TGTGCCAGCAGTGGGGCCTGGAGCACAGATACGCAGTATTTT. This translates into CASSGAWSTDTQYF.

The chain joins TRBV19 to TRBJ2-5, with 8 bases fitting TRBD1. The CDR3 sequence is 14 residues long. The V and J ends lost 4 bases and 5 bases, in that order; junction bases with no gene match: 6. CDR1 LNHDA and CDR2 SQIVND come from the germline V gene (reference sequence). CDR3 amino acids: CASSKRQGLETQYF. CDR3 nucleotides: TGTGCCAGTAGTAAACGACAGGGGCTGGAGACCCAGTACTTC.

This clone was seen a handful of times. The J gene is TRBJ1-3, the V gene TRBV12-3 or TRBV12-4; tentatively, D is TRBD1 (6 bases). CDR3 size: 13 residues. Trimming stripped 6 bases from V and 3 bases from J, with 9 bases between. CDR3 coding DNA: TGTGCCAGCAGCACAGGGATTGGAAACACCATATATTTT. It translates to CASSTGIGNTIYF.

The chain couples TRBV7-2 to TRBJ1-1, with D possibly TRBD1 on 5 matching bases. Trimming took 5 bases from V and 7 from J, leaving 17 bases between them. The CDR3 spans 14 residues. Looked up from germline, CDR1 is SGHTA and CDR2 is FQGNSA. CDR3 nucleotide sequence: TGTGCCAGCAGCCTCCACGGGGGGAGAGGTGAAGCTTTCTTT. Amino acid sequence: CASSLHGGRGEAFF.

This chain joins TRBV27 and TRBJ1-2; D might be TRBD1 (5 bases). Trimming stripped 6 bases from V and 8 bases from J, with 16 bases between. This CDR3 is built from 13 residues. Germline loops: CDR1 MNHEY, CDR2 SMNVEV (reference sequence). The CDR3 DNA follows: TGTGCCAGCAGGGGACCGGGACTGGGAGGCTACACCTTC. It is translated as CASRGPGLGGYTF.

V usage is TRBV6-6 and J usage is TRBJ1-6; D is possibly TRBD1 (6 bases). This CDR3 is built from 14 residues. The V and J ends lost 7 bases and 6 bases respectively, with 13 bases between them. CDR1 and CDR2 from the germline V gene are MNHNY and SVGAGI (reference sequence). DNA for the CDR3: TGTGCCAGCACCACTGGGACAAGTAATTCACCCCTCCACTTT. This translates into CASTTGTSNSPLHF.

V usage is TRBV30 and J usage is TRBJ2-7; a possible D gene is TRBD1 (6 bases). Germline V gives CDR1 GTSNPN, CDR2 SVGIG (reference sequence). The CDR3 totals 13 residues. The V and J ends lost 5 bases and 0 bases respectively, with 11 bases between them. CDR3 bases: TGTGCCTGGGCCCAGGGGTACTCCTACGAGCAGTACTTC. Amino acid sequence: CAWAQGYSYEQYF.